The following is a T cell receptor (beta chain) sequence with its context. This sample was taken from a study of technical replicates of blood from several donors. The V end lost 8 bases, the J end lost 11 bases, and 24 bases lay between the germline ends. This CDR3 comprises 14 residues. Germline CDR1 is SNHLY and CDR2 is FYNNEI. Produced via immunoSEQ multiplex PCR; TCRdb's table is partial and in-frame only. The profile shows roughly 80,000 clones, more than 85% of them singletons. The clonotype comes from a human donor in good health. The source material was T cells isolated from PBMCs. The chain uses TRBV2 and TRBJ1-1; D is perhaps TRBD1 (5 bases). This CDR3 reads CASAGREGPKVAFF. The CDR3 DNA follows: TGTGCCAGCGCCGGCAGGGAGGGACCCAAAGTGGCTTTCTTT. Together with reference TRBV2 and TRBJ1-1, the CDR3 gives the full variable domain: EPEVTQTPSHQVTQMGQEVILRCVPISNHLYFYWYRQILGQKVEFLVSFYNNEISEKSEIFDDQFSVERPDGSNFTLKIRSTKLEDSAMYFCASAGREGPKVAFFGQGTRLTVV.